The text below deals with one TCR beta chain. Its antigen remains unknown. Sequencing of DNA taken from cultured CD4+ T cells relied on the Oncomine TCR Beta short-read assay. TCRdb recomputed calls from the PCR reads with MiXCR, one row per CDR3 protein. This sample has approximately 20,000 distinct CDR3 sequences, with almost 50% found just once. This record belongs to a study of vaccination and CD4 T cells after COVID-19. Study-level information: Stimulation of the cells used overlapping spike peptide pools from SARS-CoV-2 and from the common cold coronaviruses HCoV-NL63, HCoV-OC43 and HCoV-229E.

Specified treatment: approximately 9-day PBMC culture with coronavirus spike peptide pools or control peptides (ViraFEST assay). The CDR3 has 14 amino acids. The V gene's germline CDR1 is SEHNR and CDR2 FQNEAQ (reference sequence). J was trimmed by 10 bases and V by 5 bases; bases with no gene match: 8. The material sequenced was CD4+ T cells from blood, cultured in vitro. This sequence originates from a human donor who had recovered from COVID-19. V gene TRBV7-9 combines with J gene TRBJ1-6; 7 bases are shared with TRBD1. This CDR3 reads CASSPGQNLSPLHF. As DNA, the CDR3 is TGTGCCAGCAGCCCGGGACAGAACCTCTCACCCCTCCACTTT.